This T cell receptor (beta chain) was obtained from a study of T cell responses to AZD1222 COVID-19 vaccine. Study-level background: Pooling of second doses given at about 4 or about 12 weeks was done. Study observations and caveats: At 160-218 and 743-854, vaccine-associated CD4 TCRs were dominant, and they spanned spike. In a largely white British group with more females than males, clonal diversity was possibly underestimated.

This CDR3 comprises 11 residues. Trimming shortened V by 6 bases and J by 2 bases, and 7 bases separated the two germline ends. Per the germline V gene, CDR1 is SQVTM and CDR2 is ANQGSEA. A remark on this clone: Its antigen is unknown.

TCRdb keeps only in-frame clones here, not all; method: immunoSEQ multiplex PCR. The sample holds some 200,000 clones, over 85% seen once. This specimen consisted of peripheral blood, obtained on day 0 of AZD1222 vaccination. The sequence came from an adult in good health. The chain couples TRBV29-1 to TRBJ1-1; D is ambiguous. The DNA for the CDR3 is TGCAGCGTGGACGGAAACACTGAAGCTTTCTTT. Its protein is CSVDGNTEAFF. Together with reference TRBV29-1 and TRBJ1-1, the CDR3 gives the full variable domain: SAVISQKPSRDICQRGTSLTIQCQVDSQVTMMFWYRQQPGQSLTLIATANQGSEATYESGFVIDKFPISRPNLTFSTLTVSNMSPEDSSIYLCSVDGNTEAFFGQGTRLTVV.